These 20 T cell receptor beta chains originate from one sample sequenced in a study of OX40 agonist ivuxolimab in advanced cancers. Profiling relied on immunoSEQ multiplex PCR, and the TCRdb table lists in-frame clones only, not all of them. The sample records nearly 45,000 clones, 80% being singletons. The sample consisted of CD4+ or CD8+ T cells sorted from blood, taken in a trial of the OX40 agonist ivuxolimab. The receptor set was obtained from an adult with an advanced solid tumor such as melanoma, head and neck, liver or kidney cancer.

The V gene is TRBV20-1, the J gene TRBJ1-1, with TRBD1 as a possible D gene (6 bases). Trimming removed 6 bases at V and 6 bases at J, with 8 bases between. The CDR3 loop spans 10 amino acids. Germline CDR1 reads DFQATT; CDR2 reads SNEGSKA (reference sequence). The CDR3 protein is CSAKGAEAFF. The CDR3 DNA follows: TGCAGTGCGAAGGGGGCTGAAGCTTTCTTT.

The V and J genes are TRBV4-1 and TRBJ1-4; the D gene is possibly TRBD1 (5 bases). V shed 1 base and J shed 0 bases, with 12 bases lying between them. The CDR3 covers 17 residues. Germline V CDR1 and CDR2: MGHRA, YSYEKL. CDR3 bases: TGCGCCAGCAGCCAAGTGCGACAGCCATCAACTAATGAAAAACTGTTTTTT. It translates to CASSQVRQPSTNEKLFF.

This chain uses TRBV9 with TRBJ2-5, with 11 bases aligning to TRBD2. The CDR3 loop spans 15 amino acids. The V gene end was trimmed by 4 bases and the J gene end by 7 bases; junction bases not matched to a gene: 9. Germline CDR1 and CDR2: SGDLS and YYNGEE. The CDR3 coding sequence is TGTGCCAGCAGCTTGACTAGCGGGGCCCAGGGGACCCAGTACTTC. Translated, it gives CASSLTSGAQGTQYF.

The V call is TRBV2, the J call TRBJ2-5, with 7 bases that match TRBD2. V lost 6 bases to trimming and J lost 2 bases; unmatched junction nucleotides: 3. Germline-derived CDR1 and CDR2 are SNHLY and FYNNEI. The CDR3 has 13 amino acids. For the CDR3, the DNA is TGTGCCAGCAGCCAGGGACTACAAGAGACCCAGTACTTC. Its protein product is CASSQGLQETQYF.

J is TRBJ1-4 and V is TRBV10-3, with 7 bases identical to TRBD1. The CDR3 length is 13 residues. After removal of 7 bases from V and 8 bases from J, the junction contained 7 bases not matched to a gene. Germline CDR1 reads ENHRY; CDR2 reads SYGVKD. In DNA, the CDR3 is TGTGCCATCAACACAGGGGTGGGAGAAAAACTGTTTTTT. Amino acid sequence: CAINTGVGEKLFF.

V is TRBV7-9 and J is TRBJ1-2, with TRBD1 matching over 9 bases. Looked up from germline, CDR1 is SEHNR and CDR2 is FQNEAQ (reference sequence). This CDR3 region has 14 residues. V shed 5 bases, J shed 8 bases, and the junction held 9 bases outside the gene matches. The CDR3 spells CASSAATGGRGYTF. CDR3 coding DNA: TGTGCCAGCAGCGCGGCGACAGGGGGACGGGGCTACACCTTC.

This clone was detected only a few times. This chain connects TRBV2 to TRBJ1-4, with 9 nucleotides matching TRBD1. J was trimmed by 8 bases and V by 5 bases; bases with no gene match: 9. The germline gives CDR1 SNHLY, CDR2 FYNNEI. This CDR3 spans 15 amino acids. CDR3 amino acids: CASSILGQGGEKLFF. The CDR3 DNA sequence: TGTGCCAGCAGTATCCTGGGACAGGGCGGAGAAAAACTGTTTTTT. Looking up the rest from reference TRBV2 and TRBJ1-4 gives the full variable domain: EPEVTQTPSHQVTQMGQEVILRCVPISNHLYFYWYRQILGQKVEFLVSFYNNEISEKSEIFDDQFSVERPDGSNFTLKIRSTKLEDSAMYFCASSILGQGGEKLFFGSGTQLSVL.

This clone was seen a handful of times. The V gene is TRBV7-2, the J gene TRBJ2-7; D ambiguous. The CDR3 consists of 14 residues. Germline assignment: CDR1 SGHTA and CDR2 FQGNSA. The V end was cut by 5 bases, the J end by 2 bases, with 13 bases between. The CDR3 sequence is CASSPASPTYEQYF. CDR3 nucleotides: TGTGCCAGCAGCCCCGCCTCCCCTACCTACGAGCAGTACTTC.

This clone came up a few times. The chain joins TRBV5-4 to TRBJ1-2; a weak D match, TRBD1 (6 bases). This CDR3 region has 13 residues. V gave up 1 base and J gave up 4 bases, with 8 bases separating them. In germline, CDR1 is SGHNT, CDR2 YYREEE (reference sequence). The CDR3 bases are TGTGCCAGCAGCTTGCAGGGGACCTATGGCTACACCTTC. This sequence encodes CASSLQGTYGYTF.

The chain links TRBV18 to TRBJ2-1; 7 positions match TRBD1. Trimming at V came to 4 bases and at J to 10 bases, leaving 7 bases not matched to a gene. The germline V gene encodes CDR1 KGHSH and CDR2 LQKENI. CDR3 length equals 13 residues. The DNA for the CDR3 is TGTGCCAGCTCACTAAGGGACAGCCTAGAGCAGTTCTTC. Amino acids: CASSLRDSLEQFF.

The chain is built from TRBV18 and TRBJ2-6; D might be TRBD2 (5 bases). This CDR3 region has 15 residues. Per germline, CDR1 KGHSH and CDR2 LQKENI. The germline V and J ends were trimmed by 6 bases and 0 bases, with 9 bases remaining between them. The CDR3 protein is CASSAGSSGANVLTF. DNA for the CDR3: TGTGCCAGCTCGGCTGGGAGCTCTGGGGCCAACGTCCTGACTTTC. The whole variable domain, filled in from reference TRBV18 and TRBJ2-6, reads NAGVMQNPRHLVRRRGQEARLRCSPMKGHSHVYWYRQLPEEGLKFMVYLQKENIIDESGMPKERFSAEFPKEGPSILRIQQVVRGDSAAYFCASSAGSSGANVLTFGAGSRLTVL.

The chain combines TRBV5-4 with TRBJ1-2; D uncertain. This CDR3 is built from 13 residues. Germline-derived CDR1 and CDR2 are SGHNT and YYREEE (reference sequence). The V gene lost 5 bases and the J gene lost 3 bases, with 11 bases spanning the gap. The DNA of the CDR3 is TGTGCCAGCAGTGTGGCGCAGGACTATGGCTACACCTTC. Protein sequence: CASSVAQDYGYTF. The full variable domain, completed using reference TRBV5-4 and TRBJ1-2, is ETGVTQSPTHLIKTRGQQVTLRCSSQSGHNTVSWYQQALGQGPQFIFQYYREEENGRGNFPPRFSGLQFPNYSSELNVNALELDDSALYLCASSVAQDYGYTFGSGTRLTVV.

The chain has TRBV7-2 and TRBJ2-3; TRBD2 matches at 8 bases. CDR1 and CDR2 from the germline V gene are SGHTA and FQGNSA. V lost 4 bases and J lost 2; bases outside the gene matches: 8. This CDR3 comprises 16 residues. The CDR3 sequence: CASSSGSGGVTDTQYF. In DNA, the CDR3 is TGTGCCAGCAGCTCGGGATCGGGGGGGGTCACAGATACGCAGTATTTT. The full variable domain, completed using reference TRBV7-2 and TRBJ2-3, is GAGVSQSPSNKVTEKGKDVELRCDPISGHTALYWYRQSLGQGLEFLIYFQGNSAPDKSGLPSDRFSAERTGGSVSTLTIQRTQQEDSAVYLCASSSGSGGVTDTQYFGPGTRLTVL.

The chain recombines TRBV5-1 with TRBJ2-7, with TRBD1 matching over 8 bases. The length of the CDR3 is 14 residues. CDR1 SGHRS and CDR2 YFSETQ come from the germline V gene. The V gene end was trimmed by 3 bases and the J gene end by 7 bases; junction bases not matched to a gene: 9. The CDR3: CASSSGQGAWEQYF. CDR3 nucleotide sequence: TGCGCCAGCAGCTCTGGACAGGGCGCTTGGGAGCAGTACTTC.

CDR3: CASRIKGEGSNQPQHF. CDR3 coding DNA: TGTGCCAGCCGTATTAAGGGGGAAGGAAGCAATCAGCCCCAGCATTTT. The V call is TRBV5-8, the J call TRBJ1-5, with a possible D match to TRBD1 (6 bases). Trimming cost V 7 bases and J 1 base, with 18 bases left between them. Germline V lookup: CDR1 SGHTS, CDR2 YDEGEE. This CDR3 comprises 16 residues.

CDR3 region: CASSLEQDTEAFF. The DNA for the CDR3 is TGTGCCAGCAGCTTGGAACAGGACACTGAAGCTTTCTTT. The chain links TRBV5-4 to TRBJ1-1, with a possible D match to TRBD1 (5 bases). CDR3 length: 13 amino acids. V was clipped by 0 bases and J by 3 bases, with 6 bases between them. Germline values: CDR1 SGHNT, CDR2 YYREEE (reference sequence).

This chain joins TRBV5-1 and TRBJ2-3; D gene ambiguous. The CDR3 is 14 residues long. Trimming pared 0 bases from V and 1 base from J, leaving 6 bases between. Germline V CDR1 and CDR2: SGHRS, YFSETQ. CDR3 nucleotides: TGCGCCAGCAGCTTGGACTCAGGCACAGATACGCAGTATTTT. Protein product: CASSLDSGTDTQYF. Based on the CDR3 plus reference TRBV5-1 and TRBJ2-3, the full variable domain is KAGVTQTPRYLIKTRGQQVTLSCSPISGHRSVSWYQQTPGQGLQFLFEYFSETQRNKGNFPGRFSGRQFSNSRSEMNVSTLELGDSALYLCASSLDSGTDTQYFGPGTRLTVL.

V usage is TRBV10-3 and J usage is TRBJ2-7; perhaps D is TRBD1 or TRBD2 (5 bases each). The CDR3 consists of 14 residues. Trimming stripped 6 bases from V and 5 bases from J, with 17 bases between. The germline V gene has CDR1 ENHRY and CDR2 SYGVKD. CDR3 region: CAIRDGTGRHEQYF. In nucleotides, the CDR3 is TGTGCCATCAGAGACGGAACGGGGCGTCACGAGCAGTACTTC.

V is TRBV6-5 and J is TRBJ2-7; TRBD2 matches 10 bases. The trim removed 4 bases at V and 2 bases at J, leaving 2 bases unmatched. The CDR3 is 14 amino acids. The germline V gene encodes CDR1 MNHEY and CDR2 SVGAGI. CDR3 region: CASSSAGGPYEQYF. CDR3 nucleotides: TGTGCCAGCAGTTCAGCGGGAGGGCCCTACGAGCAGTACTTC.

This chain connects TRBV6-1 to TRBJ2-7; no clear D gene. CDR1 and CDR2 from the germline V gene are MNHNS and SASEGT. The CDR3 covers 11 residues. Deletions cut 7 bases from V and 6 bases from J, with 10 bases between. CDR3 region: CASTSVIEQYF. The DNA for the CDR3 is TGTGCCAGCACTAGTGTAATCGAGCAGTACTTC.